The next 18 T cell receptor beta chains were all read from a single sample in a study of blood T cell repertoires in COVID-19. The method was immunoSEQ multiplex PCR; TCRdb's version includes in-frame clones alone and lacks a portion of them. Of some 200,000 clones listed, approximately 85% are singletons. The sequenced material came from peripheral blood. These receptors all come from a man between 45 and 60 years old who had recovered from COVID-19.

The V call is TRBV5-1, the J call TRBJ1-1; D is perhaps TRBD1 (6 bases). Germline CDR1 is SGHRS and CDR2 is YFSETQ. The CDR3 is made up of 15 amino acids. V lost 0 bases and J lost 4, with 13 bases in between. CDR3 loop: CASSLEGGGITEAFF. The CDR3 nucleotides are TGCGCCAGCAGCTTGGAGGGGGGAGGGATCACTGAAGCTTTCTTT.

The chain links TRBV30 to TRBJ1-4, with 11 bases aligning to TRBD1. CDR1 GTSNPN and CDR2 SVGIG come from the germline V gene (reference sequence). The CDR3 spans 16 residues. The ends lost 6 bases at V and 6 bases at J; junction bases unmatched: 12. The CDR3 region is CACLPGTGGRDEKLFF. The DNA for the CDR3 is TGTGCCTGCCTTCCCGGGACAGGGGGTCGGGATGAAAAACTGTTTTTT.

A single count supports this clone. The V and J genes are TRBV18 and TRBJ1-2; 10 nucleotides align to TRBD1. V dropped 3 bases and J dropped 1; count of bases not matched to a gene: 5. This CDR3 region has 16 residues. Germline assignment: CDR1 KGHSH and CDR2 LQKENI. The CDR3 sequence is CASSPLGTGDNYGYTF. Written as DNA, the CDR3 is TGTGCCAGCTCACCCCTCGGGACAGGGGATAACTATGGCTACACCTTC.

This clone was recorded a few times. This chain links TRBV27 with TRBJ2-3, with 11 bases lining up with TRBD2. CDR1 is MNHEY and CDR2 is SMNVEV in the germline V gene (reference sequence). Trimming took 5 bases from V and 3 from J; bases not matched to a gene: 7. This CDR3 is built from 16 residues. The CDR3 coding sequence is TGTGCCAGCAGTCTTCAACTAGCGGGGGAGACAGATACGCAGTATTTT. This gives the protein CASSLQLAGETDTQYF.

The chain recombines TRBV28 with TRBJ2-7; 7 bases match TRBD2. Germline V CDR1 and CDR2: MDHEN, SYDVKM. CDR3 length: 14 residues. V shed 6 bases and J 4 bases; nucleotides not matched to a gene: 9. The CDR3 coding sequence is TGTGCCAGCAGGGGGGAGGGGAGGTTATACGAGCAGTACTTC. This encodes CASRGEGRLYEQYF. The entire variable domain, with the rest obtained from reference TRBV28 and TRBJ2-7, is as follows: DVKVTQSSRYLVKRTGEKVFLECVQDMDHENMFWYRQDPGLGLRLIYFSYDVKMKEKGDIPEGYSVSREKKERFSLILESASTNQTSMYLCASRGEGRLYEQYFGPGTRLTVT.

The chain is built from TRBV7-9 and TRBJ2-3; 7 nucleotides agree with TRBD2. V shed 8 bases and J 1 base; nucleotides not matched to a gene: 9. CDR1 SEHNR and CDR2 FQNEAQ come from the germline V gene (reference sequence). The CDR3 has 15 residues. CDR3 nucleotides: TGTGCCAGCGGCCATACCGCGGGAGGCACAGATACGCAGTATTTT. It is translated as CASGHTAGGTDTQYF.

This CDR3 reads CASSLGGPTDTQYF. CDR3 in DNA: TGCGCCAGCAGCTTGGGGGGGCCCACAGATACGCAGTATTTT. The chain employs TRBV5-1 and TRBJ2-3, with D perhaps matching TRBD1 (6 bases). In germline, CDR1 is SGHRS, CDR2 YFSETQ. V was trimmed by 0 bases and J by 2 bases, leaving 7 bases between them. This CDR3 has 14 amino acids.

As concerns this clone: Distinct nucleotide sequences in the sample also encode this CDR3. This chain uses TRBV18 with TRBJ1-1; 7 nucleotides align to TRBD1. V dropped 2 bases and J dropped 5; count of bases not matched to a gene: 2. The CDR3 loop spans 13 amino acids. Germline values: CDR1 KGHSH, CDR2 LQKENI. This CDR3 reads CASSPDRVTEAFF. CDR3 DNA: TGTGCCAGCTCACCAGACAGGGTAACTGAAGCTTTCTTT.

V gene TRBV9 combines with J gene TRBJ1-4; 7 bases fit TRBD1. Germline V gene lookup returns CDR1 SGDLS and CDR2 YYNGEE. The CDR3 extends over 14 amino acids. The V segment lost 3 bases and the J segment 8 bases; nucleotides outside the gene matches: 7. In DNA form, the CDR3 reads TGTGCCAGCAGCGAACAGGGGAATGGCGAAAAACTGTTTTTT. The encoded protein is CASSEQGNGEKLFF. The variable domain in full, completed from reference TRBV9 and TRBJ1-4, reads DSGVTQTPKHLITATGQRVTLRCSPRSGDLSVYWYQQSLDQGLQFLIQYYNGEERAKGNILERFSAQQFPDLHSELNLSSLELGDSALYFCASSEQGNGEKLFFGSGTQLSVL.

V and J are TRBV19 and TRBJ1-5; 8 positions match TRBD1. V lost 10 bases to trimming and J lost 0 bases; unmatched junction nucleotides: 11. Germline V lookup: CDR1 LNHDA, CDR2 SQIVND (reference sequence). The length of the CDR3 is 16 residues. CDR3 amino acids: CATEGTGLDSNQPQHF. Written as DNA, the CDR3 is TGTGCCACCGAGGGGACAGGCCTGGATAGCAATCAGCCCCAGCATTTT.

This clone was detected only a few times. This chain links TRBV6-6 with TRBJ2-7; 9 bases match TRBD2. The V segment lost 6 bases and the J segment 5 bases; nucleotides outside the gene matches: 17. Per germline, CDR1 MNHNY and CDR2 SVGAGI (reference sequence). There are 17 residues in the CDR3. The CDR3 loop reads CASRRTPGVAGVHEQYF. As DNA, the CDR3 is TGTGCCAGCAGACGAACCCCGGGGGTAGCGGGAGTTCACGAGCAGTACTTC.

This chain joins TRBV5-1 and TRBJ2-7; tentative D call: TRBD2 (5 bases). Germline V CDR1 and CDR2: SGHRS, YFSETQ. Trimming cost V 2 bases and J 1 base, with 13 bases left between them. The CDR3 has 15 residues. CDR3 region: CASSLNPGVSYEQYF. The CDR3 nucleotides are TGCGCCAGCAGCTTAAATCCCGGGGTTTCCTACGAGCAGTACTTC.

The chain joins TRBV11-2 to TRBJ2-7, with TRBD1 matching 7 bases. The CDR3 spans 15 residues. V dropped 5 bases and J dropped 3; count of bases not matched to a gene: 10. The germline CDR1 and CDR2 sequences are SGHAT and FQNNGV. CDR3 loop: CASSLQTGNRYEQYF. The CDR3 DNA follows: TGTGCCAGCAGCCTACAGACAGGGAATCGCTACGAGCAGTACTTC.

For the CDR3, the DNA is TGTGCCAGCAGTCCTTTCGGGGGGACAGGGTACTACAGCTCCTACAATGAGCAGTTCTTC. Translating gives CASSPFGGTGYYSSYNEQFF. The chain combines TRBV28 with TRBJ2-1; 9 bases fit TRBD1. V was clipped by 5 bases and J by 0 bases; unmatched bases: 17. Germline lookup yields CDR1 MDHEN and CDR2 SYDVKM. The CDR3 length is 20 residues. Full variable domain (rest looked up from reference TRBV28 and TRBJ2-1): DVKVTQSSRYLVKRTGEKVFLECVQDMDHENMFWYRQDPGLGLRLIYFSYDVKMKEKGDIPEGYSVSREKKERFSLILESASTNQTSMYLCASSPFGGTGYYSSYNEQFFGPGTRLTVL.

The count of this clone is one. The CDR3 nucleotides are TGTGCCAGCAGCTTAGTAATAGCGGGATTGGGAGATACGCAGTATTTT. Protein sequence: CASSLVIAGLGDTQYF. The chain couples TRBV11-2 to TRBJ2-3, with 8 bases matching TRBD2. Trimming took 1 base from V and 5 from J; bases not matched to a gene: 8. CDR1 is SGHAT, CDR2 FQNNGV, per germline. This CDR3 contains 16 residues.

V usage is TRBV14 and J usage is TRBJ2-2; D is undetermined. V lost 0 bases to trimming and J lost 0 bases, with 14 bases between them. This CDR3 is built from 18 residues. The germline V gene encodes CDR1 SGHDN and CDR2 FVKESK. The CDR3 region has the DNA TGTGCCAGCAGCCAAGATCTTATCCGGAGAGCGAACACCGGGGAGCTGTTTTTT. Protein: CASSQDLIRRANTGELFF. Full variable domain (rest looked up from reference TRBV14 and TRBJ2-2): EAGVTQFPSHSVIEKGQTVTLRCDPISGHDNLYWYRRVMGKEIKFLLHFVKESKQDESGMPNNRFLAERTGGTYSTLKVQPAELEDSGVYFCASSQDLIRRANTGELFFGEGSRLTVL.

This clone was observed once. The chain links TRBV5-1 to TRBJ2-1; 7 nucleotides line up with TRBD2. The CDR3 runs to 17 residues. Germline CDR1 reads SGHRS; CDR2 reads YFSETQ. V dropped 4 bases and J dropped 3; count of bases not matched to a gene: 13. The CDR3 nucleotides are TGCGCCAGCAGCCGAGCCACGGGGGGAGAATTCTACAATGAGCAGTTCTTC. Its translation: CASSRATGGEFYNEQFF.

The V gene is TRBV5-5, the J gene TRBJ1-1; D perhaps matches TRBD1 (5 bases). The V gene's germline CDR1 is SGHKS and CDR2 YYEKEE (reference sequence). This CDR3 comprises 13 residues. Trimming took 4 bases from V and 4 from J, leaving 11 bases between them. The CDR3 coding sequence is TGTGCCAGCAGCGGGGCCACTTTCACTGAAGCTTTCTTT. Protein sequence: CASSGATFTEAFF.